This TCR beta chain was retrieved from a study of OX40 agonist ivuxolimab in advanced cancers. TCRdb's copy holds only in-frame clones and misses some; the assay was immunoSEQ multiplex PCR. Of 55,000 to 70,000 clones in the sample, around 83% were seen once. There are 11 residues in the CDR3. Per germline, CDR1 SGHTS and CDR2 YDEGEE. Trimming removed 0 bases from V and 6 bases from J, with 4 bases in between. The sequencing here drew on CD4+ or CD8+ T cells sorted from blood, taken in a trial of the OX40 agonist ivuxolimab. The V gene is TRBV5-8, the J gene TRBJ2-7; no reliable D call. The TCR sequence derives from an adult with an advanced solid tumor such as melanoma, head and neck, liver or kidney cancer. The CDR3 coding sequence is TGTGCCAGCAGCTTGGTTTTCGAGCAGTACTTC. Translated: CASSLVFEQYF.